This T cell receptor beta chain was documented in a study of blood T cell repertoires in COVID-19. Study context: Spain, Italy and the United States supplied samples that represented acute and convalescent COVID-19. The analysed material was cDNA or gDNA that came from T cells, B-cell-depleted T cells, or PBMCs.

Original data processing: Counts of nucleated cells, estimated from reference gene primer amplification, were obtained. TCRdb keeps only in-frame clones here, not all; method: immunoSEQ multiplex PCR. The V and J calls and clone size are taken from that table; D and trimming were inferred from the DNA. Of some 130,000 clones listed, around 82% are singletons. Clinical histories supplied by participants themselves formed the basis of cohort assignment. Germline CDR1 reads WSHSY; CDR2 reads SAAADI. V trimming: 3 bases; J trimming: 8 bases; junction bases outside the gene matches: 4. CDR3 size: 13 residues.

The receptor's source is a man aged 35 to 55 with acute COVID-19. The gene calls are TRBV10-2 and TRBJ1-1; TRBD1 agrees at 9 bases. Sequencing was performed on PBMCs or T cells enriched from blood (not recorded which). The CDR3 DNA reads as TGCGCCAGCAGTGATTTCGGGACAGGGGAAGCTTTCTTT. Its protein is CASSDFGTGEAFF.